Presented here are 17 T cell receptor beta chains from one specimen sequenced in a study of high-grade serous ovarian cancer treatment subgroups. Tumor tissue was taken before any definitive surgery or chemotherapy was given. Produced via immunoSEQ multiplex PCR; TCRdb's table is partial and in-frame only. The data show thousands of clones, over 60% seen once. Sequencing used tumor tissue. All receptors derive from a human donor with high-grade serous ovarian cancer.

The rearrangement links TRBV10-3 to TRBJ2-3; 7 bases fit TRBD2. The CDR3 sequence is 15 residues long. Germline CDR1 reads ENHRY; CDR2 reads SYGVKD. J was trimmed by 1 base and V by 6 bases; bases with no gene match: 7. The CDR3 DNA reads TGTGCCATCAGCAGATCGGGGGGAGGCACAGATACGCAGTATTTT. Protein: CAISRSGGGTDTQYF.

This chain connects TRBV6-5 to TRBJ1-5; D perhaps matches TRBD1 (6 bases). The germline V and J ends were trimmed by 6 bases and 6 bases, with 15 bases remaining between them. Germline V gene lookup returns CDR1 MNHEY and CDR2 SVGAGI. The CDR3 length is 14 residues. CDR3 sequence (DNA): TGTGCCAGCAGCCTAGGGGGGATAGGTCAGCCCCAGCATTTT. This codes for CASSLGGIGQPQHF.

V is TRBV11-2 and J is TRBJ2-5; 7 bases match TRBD2. Germline V gene lookup returns CDR1 SGHAT and CDR2 FQNNGV. The J segment lost 5 bases and the V segment lost 1 base, leaving 13 bases of the junction unmatched. CDR3 size: 17 residues. CDR3 in amino acids: CASSLAATTSRGETQYF. The DNA for the CDR3 is TGTGCCAGCAGCTTAGCGGCTACGACTAGCCGGGGGGAGACCCAGTACTTC.

V is TRBV7-2 and J is TRBJ2-1, with 8 nucleotides matching TRBD2. The germline V gene encodes CDR1 SGHTA and CDR2 FQGNSA. This CDR3 is built from 15 residues. Losses at the gene ends were 1 base for V and 10 bases for J; bases not matched to a gene: 9. The CDR3 bases are TGTGCCAGCAGCTTAGATAGCGGGGCCCTGAGAGAGCAGTTCTTC. Its translation is CASSLDSGALREQFF.

This rearrangement joins TRBV19 to TRBJ1-4; the match to TRBD1 covers 12 bases. CDR3 length: 16 amino acids. J was trimmed by 3 bases and V by 6 bases; bases with no gene match: 5. Germline V CDR1 and CDR2: LNHDA, SQIVND (reference sequence). The CDR3 sequence is CASRKGQGASNEKLFF. CDR3 nucleotides: TGTGCCAGTAGGAAGGGACAGGGGGCTTCTAATGAAAAACTGTTTTTT. Complete variable domain (other parts from reference TRBV19 and TRBJ1-4): DGGITQSPKYLFRKEGQNVTLSCEQNLNHDAMYWYRQDPGQGLRLIYYSQIVNDFQKGDIAEGYSVSREKKESFPLTVTSAQKNPTAFYLCASRKGQGASNEKLFFGSGTQLSVL.

The rearrangement joins TRBV7-2 to TRBJ2-1, with D tentatively TRBD1 (6 bases). CDR1 is SGHTA, CDR2 FQGNSA, per germline. The CDR3 is 12 amino acids. The germline V and J ends were trimmed by 4 bases and 10 bases, with 11 bases remaining between them. The CDR3 DNA reads TGTGCCAGCAGCTCGGACAGTAGGGAGCAGTTCTTC. Amino acid sequence: CASSSDSREQFF. Filled out from reference TRBV7-2 and TRBJ2-1, the complete variable domain reads GAGVSQSPSNKVTEKGKDVELRCDPISGHTALYWYRQSLGQGLEFLIYFQGNSAPDKSGLPSDRFSAERTGGSVSTLTIQRTQQEDSAVYLCASSSDSREQFFGPGTRLTVL.

The J gene is TRBJ2-5, the V gene TRBV2; 7 bases map to TRBD1. CDR3 length equals 15 residues. Germline lookup yields CDR1 SNHLY and CDR2 FYNNEI. V gave up 5 bases and J gave up 1 base; unmatched junction bases: 7. CDR3: CASSPEGTVQETQYF. CDR3 nucleotide sequence: TGTGCCAGCAGTCCCGAGGGGACAGTCCAAGAGACCCAGTACTTC.

A remark on this clone: This may arise from a read error, as a much more abundant clone is one base away. The chain uses TRBV15 and TRBJ1-1; D uncertain. This CDR3 comprises 16 residues. Trimming pared 0 bases from V and 3 bases from J, leaving 14 bases between. The germline gives CDR1 LNHNV, CDR2 YYDKDF (reference sequence). CDR3 in DNA: TGTGCCACCAGCAGAGATCGGGCAAGACCCGACACTGAAGCTTTCTTT. Its protein is CATSRDRARPDTEAFF.

The chain combines TRBV4-3 with TRBJ1-1, with D possibly being TRBD1 (6 bases). Germline V gene lookup returns CDR1 LGHNA and CDR2 YSLEER. The CDR3 loop spans 17 amino acids. Trimming pared 2 bases from V and 6 bases from J, leaving 22 bases between. The chain's CDR3 is CASSQLGSGAFNSEAFF. The CDR3 coding sequence is TGCGCCAGCAGCCAACTGGGATCGGGGGCGTTCAACTCTGAAGCTTTCTTT.

In its sample, this clone is medium-sized (0.01 to 0.1%). The gene calls are TRBV30 and TRBJ2-7; TRBD2 matches 8 bases. Germline CDR1 reads GTSNPN; CDR2 reads SVGIG (reference sequence). The CDR3 consists of 13 residues. V shed 3 bases and J 4 bases; nucleotides not matched to a gene: 5. CDR3 loop: CAWSSGGVYEQYF. Here the CDR3 DNA reads TGTGCCTGGAGCTCGGGGGGGGTATACGAGCAGTACTTC.

The rearrangement uses TRBV11-3 and TRBJ2-1; possibly TRBD1 for D (5 bases). The CDR3 sequence is 12 residues long. Trimming removed 6 bases at V and 5 bases at J, with 8 bases between. Germline V gene data show CDR1 as SGHNT and CDR2 as YENEEA. As DNA, the CDR3 is TGTGCCAGCAGAGACAGACACAATGAGCAGTTCTTC. The encoded protein is CASRDRHNEQFF.

The rearrangement links TRBV7-3 to TRBJ2-2; no clear D. CDR3 length: 15 residues. Germline V CDR1 and CDR2: SGHTA, FQGTGA. V lost 1 base and J lost 0, with 6 bases in between. The DNA for the CDR3 is TGTGCCAGCAGCTTAAGAGGCACGAACACCGGGGAGCTGTTTTTT. Its protein is CASSLRGTNTGELFF.

By sample share, this clone is large (0.1 to 1%). The gene calls are TRBV2 and TRBJ2-5, with D perhaps TRBD1 (5 bases). V was shortened by 6 bases and J by 3 bases, with 14 bases between the two germline ends. Germline CDR1 and CDR2: SNHLY and FYNNEI. The CDR3 length is 14 residues. This CDR3 reads CASRAMTAKETQYF. CDR3 DNA: TGTGCCAGCAGAGCCATGACAGCGAAAGAGACCCAGTACTTC. The full variable domain, with the rest looked up from reference TRBV2 and TRBJ2-5, is EPEVTQTPSHQVTQMGQEVILRCVPISNHLYFYWYRQILGQKVEFLVSFYNNEISEKSEIFDDQFSVERPDGSNFTLKIRSTKLEDSAMYFCASRAMTAKETQYFGPGTRLLVL.

The V and J genes are TRBV7-2 and TRBJ1-6, with D hard to call. Trimming took off 3 bases at V and 2 bases at J, with 2 bases between the two ends. This CDR3 has 13 residues. Germline V gene lookup returns CDR1 SGHTA and CDR2 FQGNSA. The CDR3 is CASSFPYNSPLHF. The CDR3 DNA reads TGTGCCAGCAGCTTCCCCTATAATTCACCCCTCCACTTT.

This chain joins TRBV5-1 and TRBJ2-5, with D perhaps TRBD2 (5 bases). Trimming pared 3 bases from V and 4 bases from J, leaving 13 bases between. The germline V gene encodes CDR1 SGHRS and CDR2 YFSETQ. This CDR3 contains 14 residues. CDR3 bases: TGCGCCAGCAGCTCCCCTGAAGAGGGAGAGACCCAGTACTTC. Residues: CASSSPEEGETQYF.

The chain joins TRBV30 to TRBJ1-2, with 8 nucleotides matching TRBD1. CDR1 GTSNPN and CDR2 SVGIG come from the germline V gene (reference sequence). The ends lost 0 bases at V and 4 bases at J; junction bases unmatched: 7. The CDR3 contains 15 residues. CDR3 in amino acids: CAWSVPRTGSYGYTF. CDR3 coding DNA: TGTGCCTGGAGTGTACCGAGGACAGGGTCCTATGGCTACACCTTC.

The rearrangement joins TRBV7-9 to TRBJ1-1; a possible D gene is TRBD1 (5 bases). With 2 bases removed from V and 1 base from J, the gap between germline ends came to 11 bases. This CDR3 comprises 15 residues. Germline V CDR1 and CDR2: SEHNR, FQNEAQ (reference sequence). This chain's CDR3 is CASSLITGGNTEAFF. The DNA of the CDR3 is TGTGCCAGCAGCTTAATTACTGGGGGGAACACTGAAGCTTTCTTT.